The clone carrying this TCR beta chain was counted a few times. Its antigen is as yet unknown. Each CDR3 protein gets one entry after TCRdb re-called the 5' RACE reads with MiXCR. The data contain tens of thousands of distinct CDR3 sequences, roughly 7.1% of them seen just once; the ten biggest clones take up about an eighth. The V segment lost 7 bases and the J segment 0 bases; nucleotides outside the gene matches: 7. The CDR3 runs 16 residues. Germline CDR1 and CDR2: LNHDA and SQIVND (reference sequence). This sample stems from a study of early T cells in non-severe SARS-CoV-2 infection. The wider study: Chains were unpaired, as sequencing was done on bulk RNA from unsorted whole blood.

Study-level findings and limits: Private and CD4 specificities were missed by VDJdb matching, which favored anti-spike CD8 responses.

V gene TRBV19 combines with J gene TRBJ2-3; 10 positions match TRBD2. The receptor's source is an adult who was a healthcare worker with PCR-confirmed SARS-CoV-2 infection or an uninfected control (not recorded which). The sample in question was whole blood, obtained at baseline. CDR3 region: CASNEGSGRSTDTQYF. In DNA form, the CDR3 reads TGTGCCAGTAACGAGGGTAGCGGGAGGAGCACAGATACGCAGTATTTT.